This is a list of T cell receptor beta chains from one sample in a study of shared clonotypes between healthy human individuals. Generated by immunoSEQ multiplex PCR, the TCRdb table keeps only in-frame clones and is missing some. The table has about 99,000 clones, less than 50% seen once. Sequenced sample: PBMCs. The receptors derive from a woman aged 40 to 49 in good health. Some clones in this sample may be carry-over from other donors' samples. Both conserved end residues are part of each CDR3. The D gene is left open where the match is weak. Clone size is shown for a subset of rows, as once, few, many or a class of expanded clone.

j_gene: TRBJ2-7
abundance: .
v_gene: TRBV6-6
d_gene: TRBD1
CDR3nt: TGTGCCAGCAGTGTGTCCGGGACAGGGTCGTACGAGCAGTACTTC
CDR3aa: CASSVSGTGSYEQYF

j_gene: TRBJ1-4
abundance: .
v_gene: TRBV29-1
d_gene: .
CDR3nt: TGCAGCGTTGGGTGGGGAACTAATGAAAAACTGTTTTTT
CDR3aa: CSVGWGTNEKLFF

j_gene: TRBJ1-2
abundance: few
v_gene: TRBV7-9
d_gene: TRBD1
CDR3nt: TGTGCCAGCAGCTCCGCAGGGGGAAACGGCTATGGCTACACCTTC
CDR3aa: CASSSAGGNGYGYTF

j_gene: TRBJ1-6
abundance: many
v_gene: TRBV4-3
d_gene: .
CDR3nt: TGCGCCAGCAGTCCGGGAGGACAGAATAATTCACCCCTCCACTTT
CDR3aa: CASSPGGQNNSPLHF

j_gene: TRBJ1-1
abundance: many
v_gene: TRBV10-3
d_gene: .
CDR3nt: TGTGCCATCAGTGAGTCAATACAGGGAGGGACTGAAGCTTTCTTT
CDR3aa: CAISESIQGGTEAFF

j_gene: TRBJ2-7
abundance: medium-sized
v_gene: TRBV2
d_gene: .
CDR3nt: TGTGCCAGCAGCAACTCCTACGAGCAGTACTTC
CDR3aa: CASSNSYEQYF

j_gene: TRBJ1-5
abundance: .
v_gene: TRBV2
d_gene: .
CDR3nt: TGTGCCAGCAGCGCTACAAGAAATCAGCCCCAGCATTTT
CDR3aa: CASSATRNQPQHF

j_gene: TRBJ2-4
abundance: many
v_gene: TRBV27
d_gene: TRBD1
CDR3nt: TGTGCCAGCAGTCGAACCCCGGACAGGGTAAACATTCAGTACTTC
CDR3aa: CASSRTPDRVNIQYF

j_gene: TRBJ1-1
abundance: many
v_gene: TRBV28
d_gene: .
CDR3nt: TGTGCCAGCAGTTTCCCCGGCTTTTCAGGGGAGGGCCTGGGCACTGAAGCTTTCTTT
CDR3aa: CASSFPGFSGEGLGTEAFF

j_gene: TRBJ2-7
abundance: many
v_gene: TRBV11-3
d_gene: .
CDR3nt: TGTGCCAGCAGTTCCGGGACTCTCGTCGGCGAGCAGTACTTC
CDR3aa: CASSSGTLVGEQYF

j_gene: TRBJ2-4
abundance: many
v_gene: TRBV28
d_gene: TRBD1
CDR3nt: TGTGCTCACAGTTTATCCCAGGGGGCTGGCAAAAACATTCAGTACTTC
CDR3aa: CAHSLSQGAGKNIQYF

j_gene: TRBJ2-7
abundance: .
v_gene: TRBV10-3
d_gene: TRBD1
CDR3nt: TGTGCCATCAGTGAGTCATTGGACAGGGTTTCGAGCTCCTACGAGCAGTACTTC
CDR3aa: CAISESLDRVSSSYEQYF

j_gene: TRBJ1-5
abundance: .
v_gene: TRBV30
d_gene: .
CDR3nt: TGTGCCTGGAGTGGGTCGGGACAGCCCCAGCATTTT
CDR3aa: CAWSGSGQPQHF

j_gene: TRBJ2-1
abundance: .
v_gene: TRBV2
d_gene: .
CDR3nt: TGTGCCAGCACCCGCCGGGCAGGAAACAATGAGCAGTTCTTC
CDR3aa: CASTRRAGNNEQFF

j_gene: TRBJ1-1
abundance: many
v_gene: TRBV4-2
d_gene: .
CDR3nt: TGTGCCAGCAGCCAAGTGGGCTCGAACACTGAAGCTTTCTTT
CDR3aa: CASSQVGSNTEAFF

j_gene: TRBJ2-7
abundance: many
v_gene: TRBV6-6
d_gene: .
CDR3nt: TGTGCCAGCAGTTACCGGGGGTACGAGCAGTACTTC
CDR3aa: CASSYRGYEQYF

j_gene: TRBJ1-3
abundance: .
v_gene: TRBV29-1
d_gene: .
CDR3nt: TGCAGCGTTGAAGGGAGACAGGCCACTGGAAACACCATATATTTT
CDR3aa: CSVEGRQATGNTIYF

j_gene: TRBJ2-2
abundance: few
v_gene: TRBV30
d_gene: .
CDR3nt: TGTGCCTGGGGACAAAAGAACACCGGGGAGCTGTTTTTT
CDR3aa: CAWGQKNTGELFF

j_gene: TRBJ1-2
abundance: many
v_gene: TRBV30
d_gene: .
CDR3nt: TGTGCCTGGAGTGCCCCCGGGATCTATGGCTACACCTTC
CDR3aa: CAWSAPGIYGYTF

j_gene: TRBJ1-1
abundance: many
v_gene: TRBV7-8
d_gene: .
CDR3nt: TGTGCCAGCAGCTTGGACCGGGTTGGGTGGAACACTGAAGCTTTCTTT
CDR3aa: CASSLDRVGWNTEAFF

j_gene: TRBJ2-3
abundance: few
v_gene: TRBV5-1
d_gene: .
CDR3nt: TGCGCCAGCAGGGGGGGTAATACGCAGTATTTT
CDR3aa: CASRGGNTQYF

j_gene: TRBJ1-1
abundance: many
v_gene: TRBV27
d_gene: .
CDR3nt: TGTGCCAGCAGACCCAGGGATTCCACTGAAGCTTTCTTT
CDR3aa: CASRPRDSTEAFF

j_gene: TRBJ2-1
abundance: .
v_gene: TRBV29-1
d_gene: TRBD2
CDR3nt: TGCAGCGTTGGGACTAGCGGGAGTGGAAGTGAGCAGTTCTTC
CDR3aa: CSVGTSGSGSEQFF

j_gene: TRBJ2-1
abundance: .
v_gene: TRBV4-3
d_gene: TRBD2
CDR3nt: TGCGCCAGCAGCCTCTACTGGGGGGGGAACTACAATGAGCAGTTCTTC
CDR3aa: CASSLYWGGNYNEQFF

j_gene: TRBJ2-7
abundance: once
v_gene: TRBV27
d_gene: .
CDR3nt: TGTGCCAGCAGTTTATCAACTGGGGGCTACGAGCAGTACTTC
CDR3aa: CASSLSTGGYEQYF

j_gene: TRBJ2-7
abundance: few
v_gene: TRBV29-1
d_gene: TRBD1
CDR3nt: TGCAGCGTTGGGGACAGGGATTCCGAGCAGTACTTC
CDR3aa: CSVGDRDSEQYF

j_gene: TRBJ2-5
abundance: .
v_gene: TRBV30
d_gene: TRBD2
CDR3nt: TGTGCCTGGGGGACTAGCGGGAGTGCGAAGACCCAGTACTTC
CDR3aa: CAWGTSGSAKTQYF

j_gene: TRBJ2-2
abundance: .
v_gene: TRBV2
d_gene: .
CDR3nt: TGTGCCAGCGGGGGGGGCTCCACCGGGGAGCTGTTTTTT
CDR3aa: CASGGGSTGELFF

j_gene: TRBJ2-5
abundance: .
v_gene: TRBV7-9
d_gene: .
CDR3nt: TGTGCCAGCAGCTTTAGCCAAGAGACCCAGTACTTC
CDR3aa: CASSFSQETQYF

j_gene: TRBJ2-1
abundance: many
v_gene: TRBV29-1
d_gene: .
CDR3nt: TGCAGCGTCTCAAAGGACTCTTACAATGAGCAGTTCTTC
CDR3aa: CSVSKDSYNEQFF

j_gene: TRBJ1-5
abundance: .
v_gene: TRBV27
d_gene: .
CDR3nt: TGTGCCAGCAGTAACATGGGGCATCAGCCCCAGCATTTT
CDR3aa: CASSNMGHQPQHF

j_gene: TRBJ2-7
abundance: .
v_gene: TRBV7-9
d_gene: TRBD2
CDR3nt: TGTGCCAGCAGCTCCCTGGCGGGAGGGTACGCGCAGTACTTC
CDR3aa: CASSSLAGGYAQYF

j_gene: TRBJ2-7
abundance: many
v_gene: TRBV2
d_gene: .
CDR3nt: TGTGCCAGCAGTCTCGATCTCTACGAGCAGTACTTC
CDR3aa: CASSLDLYEQYF

j_gene: TRBJ1-5
abundance: few
v_gene: TRBV5-1
d_gene: .
CDR3nt: TGCGCCAGCAGCACCCACCTTGGACAGCCCCAGCATTTT
CDR3aa: CASSTHLGQPQHF

j_gene: TRBJ2-7
abundance: few
v_gene: TRBV27
d_gene: .
CDR3nt: TGTGCCAGCAGTTTCGGGGGGACAGTAAACGAGCAGTACTTC
CDR3aa: CASSFGGTVNEQYF

j_gene: TRBJ2-7
abundance: many
v_gene: TRBV10-2
d_gene: TRBD2
CDR3nt: TGCGCCAGCACGAGCGGGAGCTCCTACGAGCAGTACTTC
CDR3aa: CASTSGSSYEQYF

j_gene: TRBJ1-2
abundance: .
v_gene: TRBV18
d_gene: .
CDR3nt: TGTGCCAGCTCACCAGGTTTTGGGAACGGCTACACCTTC
CDR3aa: CASSPGFGNGYTF

j_gene: TRBJ2-1
abundance: many
v_gene: TRBV9
d_gene: TRBD2
CDR3nt: TGTGCCAGCAGCACGGGGACTAGCGGGAGAGGGGGGTACAATGAGCAGTTCTTC
CDR3aa: CASSTGTSGRGGYNEQFF

j_gene: TRBJ2-7
abundance: .
v_gene: TRBV27
d_gene: .
CDR3nt: TGTGCCAGCAGTTTCCCTGGGAGCGAGCAGTACTTC
CDR3aa: CASSFPGSEQYF

j_gene: TRBJ1-1
abundance: few
v_gene: TRBV7-2
d_gene: .
CDR3nt: TGTGCCAGCAGCCCCGTGCCCGGTGAAGCTTTCTTT
CDR3aa: CASSPVPGEAFF

j_gene: TRBJ2-7
abundance: once
v_gene: TRBV18
d_gene: .
CDR3nt: TGTGCCGGCTCACCTACCCCCACCGCTACCTACGAGCAGTACTTC
CDR3aa: CAGSPTPTATYEQYF

j_gene: TRBJ2-3
abundance: .
v_gene: TRBV7-6
d_gene: .
CDR3nt: TGTGCCAGCAGCTTATATGGTTCCGGGCAAGGCGGTACGCAGTATTTT
CDR3aa: CASSLYGSGQGGTQYF

j_gene: TRBJ2-7
abundance: many
v_gene: TRBV7-9
d_gene: TRBD2
CDR3nt: TGTGCCAGCAGCCCACGGGGGGAATCCTACGAGCAGTACTTC
CDR3aa: CASSPRGESYEQYF

j_gene: TRBJ2-5
abundance: .
v_gene: TRBV5-1
d_gene: .
CDR3nt: TGCGCCAGCAGCTTGGCCCCATGGGCGGTCCAAGAGACCCAGTACTTC
CDR3aa: CASSLAPWAVQETQYF

j_gene: TRBJ1-6
abundance: many
v_gene: TRBV30
d_gene: .
CDR3nt: TGTGCCTGGGCGGGGACCCAGAATTCACCCCTCCACTTT
CDR3aa: CAWAGTQNSPLHF

j_gene: TRBJ2-7
abundance: .
v_gene: TRBV28
d_gene: .
CDR3nt: TGTGCCAGCAGTTTATACCCTGCCACAGGCGGACTCTCCTACGAGCAGTACTTC
CDR3aa: CASSLYPATGGLSYEQYF

j_gene: TRBJ1-5
abundance: .
v_gene: TRBV30
d_gene: .
CDR3nt: TGTGCCTGGCAACAGGGCAATAGCAATCAGCCCCAGCATTTT
CDR3aa: CAWQQGNSNQPQHF

j_gene: TRBJ2-3
abundance: few
v_gene: TRBV4-1
d_gene: .
CDR3nt: TGCGCCAGCAGCCAATCCCCATTGAGAGGCACAGATACGCAGTATTTT
CDR3aa: CASSQSPLRGTDTQYF

j_gene: TRBJ2-1
abundance: .
v_gene: TRBV9
d_gene: TRBD2
CDR3nt: TGTGCCAGCAGCCCGCGGACAGCACTAGCGGGGCAGTATGAGCAGTTCTTC
CDR3aa: CASSPRTALAGQYEQFF

j_gene: TRBJ1-2
abundance: .
v_gene: TRBV7-3
d_gene: .
CDR3nt: TGTGCCAGCAGCTTAACGCCAGGGTGGGGCTCTGGCTACACCTTC
CDR3aa: CASSLTPGWGSGYTF

j_gene: TRBJ2-1
abundance: many
v_gene: TRBV6-5
d_gene: .
CDR3nt: TGTGCCAGCAGTTACAGGGGATCCTGGGCCAATGAGCAGTTCTTC
CDR3aa: CASSYRGSWANEQFF

j_gene: TRBJ1-1
abundance: few
v_gene: TRBV30
d_gene: TRBD1
CDR3nt: TGTGCCTGGAGCGCTTGGGACAGCCTTATGAACACTGAAGCTTTCTTT
CDR3aa: CAWSAWDSLMNTEAFF

j_gene: TRBJ1-2
abundance: many
v_gene: TRBV7-3
d_gene: .
CDR3nt: TGTGCCAGCAGCGCTAACAGGGATGGTGGCTACACCTTC
CDR3aa: CASSANRDGGYTF

j_gene: TRBJ1-2
abundance: few
v_gene: TRBV28
d_gene: .
CDR3nt: TGTGCCAGCAGTCCTCCCGGAGCCAGAAACTATGGCTACACCTTC
CDR3aa: CASSPPGARNYGYTF

j_gene: TRBJ2-1
abundance: .
v_gene: TRBV5-1
d_gene: TRBD2
CDR3nt: TGCGCCAGCAGCGGGGGACTAGCGGGGTACAATGAGCAGTTCTTC
CDR3aa: CASSGGLAGYNEQFF

j_gene: TRBJ2-5
abundance: .
v_gene: TRBV5-1
d_gene: TRBD2
CDR3nt: TGCGCCAGCAGCCCGGGGGTAGCGGGAGAGATCCAAGAGACCCAGTACTTC
CDR3aa: CASSPGVAGEIQETQYF

j_gene: TRBJ2-1
abundance: medium-sized
v_gene: TRBV30
d_gene: .
CDR3nt: TGTGCCTGGAGAACAGGGAGGTTGAATGAGCAGTTCTTC
CDR3aa: CAWRTGRLNEQFF

j_gene: TRBJ2-6
abundance: .
v_gene: TRBV19
d_gene: .
CDR3nt: TGTGCCAGTAGTGTCCTCGGGGTCTCTGGGGCCAACGTCCTGACTTTC
CDR3aa: CASSVLGVSGANVLTF

j_gene: TRBJ2-7
abundance: many
v_gene: TRBV28
d_gene: .
CDR3nt: TGTGCCAGCAGTCCCCAGGAGGGGCGGTACGAGCAGTACTTC
CDR3aa: CASSPQEGRYEQYF